This T cell receptor beta chain was sequenced in a study of neurological immune-mediated disorders. TCRdb passed the 5' RACE reads through MiXCR, listing each CDR3 protein once. The sample carries approximately 30,000 distinct CDR3 sequences, about 3.8% recorded once. This clonotype was seen many times. Germline assignment: CDR1 LGHDT and CDR2 YNNKEL (reference sequence). Trimming stripped 3 bases from V and 1 base from J, with 9 bases between. The CDR3 length is 14 residues. The clonotype originates from a middle-aged woman in good health. The sequencing sample was made of CD4+ T cells from blood. This sequence joins TRBV3-1 and TRBJ1-1; no definite D call. The CDR3 protein is CASSQGGSNTEAFF. The CDR3 DNA reads as TGTGCCAGCAGCCAGGGTGGCTCGAACACTGAAGCTTTCTTT.